Within the sample, the clone carrying this T cell receptor (beta chain) is medium-sized (0.01 to 0.1%). TCRdb independently ran MiXCR on the RT-PCR reads; one entry per CDR3 protein. The data contain several hundred distinct CDR3 sequences, roughly 1.3% of them singletons. These data originate in a study of patients and donors after allogeneic stem cell transplantation. V was pared by 8 bases and J by 1 base, with 16 bases between. Germline V gene lookup returns CDR1 SGHRS and CDR2 YFSETQ. CDR3 size: 14 residues. V gene TRBV5-1 combines with J gene TRBJ2-7; D is tentatively TRBD1 or TRBD2 (5 bases each). Material: blood, either unsorted or a sorted T cell fraction (not recorded which). The TCR was taken from a human donor who was either an allogeneic HSCT recipient or a stem cell or donor lymphocyte infusion donor (not recorded which). It is not recorded whose cells these are; they may come from a transplant donor. Here the CDR3 DNA reads TGCGCCAGTTCCATCTCGGGGCCATCCTACGAGCAGTACTTC. Its translation: CASSISGPSYEQYF.